This note documents a single T cell receptor (beta chain) sequence. Its antigen is unidentified. These data come from a study of identical twins. Findings of the study overall: Findings depended on cross-sectional statistics rather than tracking the same donors. There was more out-of-frame TCR alpha sharing in monozygotic twins than models estimated.

Via MiXCR, TCRdb re-called the 5' RACE reads, giving one row per CDR3 protein. The repertoire consists of under 250,000 distinct CDR3 sequences, with under 10% occurring once and the leading ten covering less than 2%. These sequences were also reported in another study, on yellow fever vaccine responses in identical twins.

This TCR came from a woman under 30 in good health. The specimen was memory (CD45RO+) T cells sorted from blood.

The CDR3 reads CASSWSQREGPETQYF. Written as DNA, the CDR3 is TGTGCCAGCAGTTGGAGTCAGCGGGAGGGCCCGGAGACCCAGTACTTC. The rearrangement links TRBV6-2 or TRBV6-3 to TRBJ2-5, with 10 bases matching TRBD2. The V segment lost 4 bases and the J segment 5 bases; nucleotides outside the gene matches: 10. The CDR3 sequence is 16 residues long. The germline CDR1 and CDR2 sequences are MNHEY and SVGEGT.